This TCR beta chain stems from a study of blood T cell repertoires in COVID-19. Study background: Samples taken during acute and convalescent COVID-19 were collected in the United States, Italy and Spain. PBMCs, B-cell-depleted T cells, or T cells were the source of the cDNA or gDNA that made up the material.

Germline loops: CDR1 MNHEY, CDR2 SMNVEV (reference sequence). The CDR3 length is 16 residues. The ends were cut back, 3 bases at V and 3 bases at J, with 12 bases in the middle. As processed by the authors: Amplification of reference gene primers was used by the study to estimate nucleated cell counts. Repertoires were generated with immunoSEQ multiplex PCR, while TCRdb's copy carries only in-frame clones and drops some. V and J calls plus clone size are reproduced from that table; the DNA served to infer D and trimming. This sample yields around 250,000 clones, of which approximately 87% are seen a single time; roughly 4.6% belongs to the top ten.

The chain couples TRBV27 to TRBJ2-6, with D possibly TRBD2 on 6 matching bases. The sequenced sample consisted of peripheral blood. This clonotype was sampled from a man in his sixties who had recovered from COVID-19. The CDR3 coding sequence is TGTGCCAGCAGTTTTTCGGGGGTCTTTGGGGCCAACGTCCTGACTTTC. Its protein is CASSFSGVFGANVLTF. The entire variable domain, with the rest obtained from reference TRBV27 and TRBJ2-6, is as follows: EAQVTQNPRYLITVTGKKLTVTCSQNMNHEYMSWYRQDPGLGLRQIYYSMNVEVTDKGDVPEGYKVSRKEKRNFPLILESPSPNQTSLYFCASSFSGVFGANVLTFGAGSRLTVL.